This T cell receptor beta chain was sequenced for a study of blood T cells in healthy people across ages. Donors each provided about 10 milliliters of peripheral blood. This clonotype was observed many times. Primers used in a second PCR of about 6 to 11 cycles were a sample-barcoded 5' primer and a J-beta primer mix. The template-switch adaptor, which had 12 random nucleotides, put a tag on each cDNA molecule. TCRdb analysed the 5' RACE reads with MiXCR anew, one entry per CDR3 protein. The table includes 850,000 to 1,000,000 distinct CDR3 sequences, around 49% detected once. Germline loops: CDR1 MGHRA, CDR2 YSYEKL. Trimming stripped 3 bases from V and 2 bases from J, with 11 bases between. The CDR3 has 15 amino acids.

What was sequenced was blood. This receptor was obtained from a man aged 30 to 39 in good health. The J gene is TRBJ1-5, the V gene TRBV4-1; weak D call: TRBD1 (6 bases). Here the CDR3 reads CASSQFGGRNQPQHF. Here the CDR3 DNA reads TGCGCCAGCAGCCAGTTCGGGGGCCGCAATCAGCCCCAGCATTTT.